Following are 11 T cell receptor beta chains from one sample sequenced in a study of graft-versus-host responses after intestinal transplantation. TCRdb's copy holds only in-frame clones and misses some; the assay was immunoSEQ multiplex PCR. The sample includes 90,000 to 150,000 clones, 80% to 95% of them seen just once. These receptors lack a known antigen. Source: unstimulated CD4+ T cells sorted from spleen or lymph node cells, taken before intestinal transplant. The receptor source for this set is a human donor who received an intestinal transplant.

V is TRBV18 and J is TRBJ2-6; weak D call: TRBD1 (5 bases). The germline gives CDR1 KGHSH, CDR2 LQKENI. CDR3 length: 18 residues. Between the trimmed V and J ends, which lost 5 bases and 1 base, there was a span of 18 bases. In DNA, the CDR3 is TGTGCCAGCTCATCGACGGTGACAGACCAATCTGGGGCCAACGTCCTGACTTTC. This encodes CASSSTVTDQSGANVLTF.

The rearrangement links TRBV18 to TRBJ2-2; the match to TRBD1 covers 9 bases. The CDR3 sequence is 15 residues long. Germline V gene lookup returns CDR1 KGHSH and CDR2 LQKENI. Trimming cost V 0 bases and J 6 bases; bases outside gene matches: 2. The CDR3 sequence is CASSPPHRGPGELFF. The DNA of the CDR3 is TGTGCCAGCTCACCACCTCACAGGGGGCCCGGGGAGCTGTTTTTT.

V is TRBV5-1 and J is TRBJ2-6; D remains unclear. Deletions cut 4 bases from V and 1 base from J, with 18 bases between. The germline V gene encodes CDR1 SGHRS and CDR2 YFSETQ. The CDR3 length is 18 residues. The CDR3: CASSGPEPRWSGANVLTF. For the CDR3, the DNA is TGCGCCAGCAGCGGACCTGAACCGAGGTGGTCTGGGGCCAACGTCCTGACTTTC.

This clone was counted a few times. The V call is TRBV4-1, the J call TRBJ2-7, with D possibly TRBD1 on 5 matching bases. CDR1 MGHRA and CDR2 YSYEKL come from the germline V gene. The CDR3 length is 16 residues. V lost 0 bases, J lost 2 bases, and 14 bases lay in between. The CDR3 nucleotides are TGCGCCAGCAGCCAAGAGAAGGCAGGGCGGCCCTACGAGCAGTACTTC. Translated: CASSQEKAGRPYEQYF.

The J gene is TRBJ2-5, the V gene TRBV29-1; 7 bases fit TRBD2. This CDR3 region has 12 residues. V was clipped by 4 bases and J by 2 bases; unmatched bases: 1. Germline V CDR1 and CDR2: SQVTM, ANQGSEA. The CDR3 DNA is TGCAGCGTTGCGCGGGAGCAAGAGACCCAGTACTTC. It specifies CSVAREQETQYF.

The rearrangement links TRBV7-2 to TRBJ2-1, with 10 nucleotides matching TRBD2. The CDR3 consists of 15 residues. The ends lost 3 bases at V and 9 bases at J; junction bases unmatched: 8. Germline V gives CDR1 SGHTA, CDR2 FQGNSA. The CDR3 coding sequence is TGTGCCAGCAGCTTTCCTAGCGGGAGTGGGGGTGAGCAGTTCTTC. Translating gives CASSFPSGSGGEQFF. Variable domain in full (rest from reference TRBV7-2 and TRBJ2-1): GAGVSQSPSNKVTEKGKDVELRCDPISGHTALYWYRQSLGQGLEFLIYFQGNSAPDKSGLPSDRFSAERTGGSVSTLTIQRTQQEDSAVYLCASSFPSGSGGEQFFGPGTRLTVL.

The rearrangement joins TRBV7-8 to TRBJ2-5; D is ambiguous. There are 12 residues in the CDR3. Germline assignment: CDR1 SGHVS and CDR2 FQNEAQ. Trimming took off 5 bases at V and 5 bases at J, with 9 bases between the two ends. CDR3 nucleotides: TGTGCCAGCAGCGAGTGGCGGGAGACCCAGTACTTC. Protein: CASSEWRETQYF.

The genes are TRBV7-2 and TRBJ1-4, with D perhaps TRBD1 (6 bases). The CDR3 loop spans 15 amino acids. V was clipped by 5 bases and J by 0 bases, with 10 bases between them. The germline V gene has CDR1 SGHTA and CDR2 FQGNSA. CDR3 loop: CASSRGSTTNEKLFF. The DNA of the CDR3 is TGTGCCAGCAGCAGGGGGAGTACAACTAATGAAAAACTGTTTTTT.

This chain links TRBV18 with TRBJ1-1; possible D gene TRBD1, 6 bases. Germline CDR1 reads KGHSH; CDR2 reads LQKENI. The ends were cut back, 2 bases at V and 3 bases at J, with 16 bases in the middle. This CDR3 has 16 residues. CDR3 protein: CASSPLPAGVDTEAFF. For the CDR3, the DNA is TGTGCCAGCTCACCATTGCCCGCAGGGGTGGACACTGAAGCTTTCTTT.

The chain employs TRBV19 and TRBJ1-5; 11 nucleotides match TRBD1. Germline V CDR1 and CDR2: LNHDA, SQIVND (reference sequence). Trimming at V came to 3 bases and at J to 6 bases, leaving 10 bases not matched to a gene. The CDR3 is 17 residues long. CDR3 amino acids: CASSILRDRGFGQPQHF. CDR3 bases: TGTGCCAGTAGTATTTTACGGGACAGGGGGTTCGGTCAGCCCCAGCATTTT. The whole variable domain, filled in from reference TRBV19 and TRBJ1-5, reads DGGITQSPKYLFRKEGQNVTLSCEQNLNHDAMYWYRQDPGQGLRLIYYSQIVNDFQKGDIAEGYSVSREKKESFPLTVTSAQKNPTAFYLCASSILRDRGFGQPQHFGDGTRLSIL.

This clone was recorded a few times. V gene TRBV28 combines with J gene TRBJ1-3; no clear D. The length of the CDR3 is 14 residues. Germline assignment: CDR1 MDHEN and CDR2 SYDVKM. Between the trimmed V and J ends, which lost 6 bases and 5 bases, there was a span of 14 bases. The CDR3 reads CASRIDTTRNTIYF. In nucleotides, the CDR3 is TGTGCCAGCAGGATTGACACGACAAGAAACACCATATATTTT.